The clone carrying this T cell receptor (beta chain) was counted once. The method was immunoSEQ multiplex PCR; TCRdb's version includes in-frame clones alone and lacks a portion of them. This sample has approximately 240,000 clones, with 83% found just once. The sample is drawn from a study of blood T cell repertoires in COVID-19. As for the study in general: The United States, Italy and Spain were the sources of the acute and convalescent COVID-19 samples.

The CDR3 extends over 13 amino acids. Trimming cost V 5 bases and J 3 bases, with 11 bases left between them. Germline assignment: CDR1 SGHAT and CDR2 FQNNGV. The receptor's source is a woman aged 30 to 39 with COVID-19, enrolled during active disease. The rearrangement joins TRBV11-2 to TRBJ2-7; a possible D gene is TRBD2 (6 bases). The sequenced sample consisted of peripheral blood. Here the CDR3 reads CASSRGLVYEQYF. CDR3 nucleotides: TGTGCCAGCAGCCGGGGACTTGTCTACGAGCAGTACTTC.